This entry describes one T cell receptor beta chain. This sample was included in a study of blood T cell repertoires in COVID-19. The wider study: Samples representing acute and convalescent COVID-19 were sourced from the United States, Italy and Spain. PBMCs, B-cell-depleted T cells, or T cells provided the cDNA or gDNA that made up the material.

Per the authors' pipeline: Nucleated cell counts were estimated from reference gene primer amplification. TCRdb keeps only in-frame clones here, not all; method: immunoSEQ multiplex PCR. V and J calls plus clone size are reproduced from that table; the DNA served to infer D and trimming. The sample contains nearly 95,000 clones, around 90% of which appear only once. V dropped 0 bases and J dropped 0 bases, with 9 bases sitting between them. The V gene's germline CDR1 is SGHVS and CDR2 FNYEAQ. The CDR3 sequence is 16 residues long. Sequencing was carried out using peripheral blood. The V call is TRBV7-6, the J call TRBJ1-3; no clear D. The TCR originated in a human donor with active COVID-19. The donor label of this sample is uncertain. In nucleotides, the CDR3 is TGTGCCAGCAGCTTAGCGGGCACCAGCTCTGGAAACACCATATATTTT. Protein product: CASSLAGTSSGNTIYF.